Many counts were recorded for the clone carrying this T cell receptor beta chain. Its antigen is not identified. Using RNA transcripts as the source, TCR beta CDR3 regions were amplified. Carried out on the TCR CDR3, a first-round RT-PCR used the HTBI primer set. TCRdb used MiXCR to reprocess the multiplex PCR reads, holding one entry per CDR3 protein. The sample shows hundreds of thousands of distinct CDR3 sequences, 38% of them seen only once. This entry comes from a study of T cells in Graves' hyperthyroidism and ophthalmopathy. Study context: Before any treatment, at initial diagnosis, peripheral blood was collected. Whole-study findings and limits: Blood also contained most expanded thyroid clonotypes above 0.001. A 13 V-J model separated ophthalmopathy from stable hyperthyroidism.

V was cut by 3 bases and J by 3 bases, with 5 bases left in between. The germline CDR1 and CDR2 sequences are SNHLY and FYNNEI. This CDR3 has 13 amino acids. The patients, who ranged from 18 to 65 in age, presented with newly diagnosed hyperthyroidism lasting under 2 months. The chain recombines TRBV2 with TRBJ2-2; D unresolved. This clonotype was obtained from a man aged 18 to 30 with Graves' hyperthyroidism. The specimen sequenced was blood. The CDR3 DNA sequence: TGTGCCAGCAGTGACAGATACACCGGGGAGCTGTTTTTT. The encoded protein is CASSDRYTGELFF. Filled out from reference TRBV2 and TRBJ2-2, the complete variable domain reads EPEVTQTPSHQVTQMGQEVILRCVPISNHLYFYWYRQILGQKVEFLVSFYNNEISEKSEIFDDQFSVERPDGSNFTLKIRSTKLEDSAMYFCASSDRYTGELFFGEGSRLTVL.